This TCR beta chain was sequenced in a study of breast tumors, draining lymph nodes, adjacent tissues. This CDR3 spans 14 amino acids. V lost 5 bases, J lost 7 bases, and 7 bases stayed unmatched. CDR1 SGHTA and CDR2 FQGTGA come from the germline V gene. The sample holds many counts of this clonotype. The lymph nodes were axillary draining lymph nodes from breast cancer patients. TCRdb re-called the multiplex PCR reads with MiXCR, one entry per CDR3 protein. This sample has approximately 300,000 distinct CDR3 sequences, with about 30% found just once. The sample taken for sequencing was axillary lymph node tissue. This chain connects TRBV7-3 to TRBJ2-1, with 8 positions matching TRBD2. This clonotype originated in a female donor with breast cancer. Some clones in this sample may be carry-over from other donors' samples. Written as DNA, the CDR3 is TGTGCCAGCAGCATACGGGGGGGAAGTAATGAGCAGTTCTTC. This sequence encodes CASSIRGGSNEQFF.